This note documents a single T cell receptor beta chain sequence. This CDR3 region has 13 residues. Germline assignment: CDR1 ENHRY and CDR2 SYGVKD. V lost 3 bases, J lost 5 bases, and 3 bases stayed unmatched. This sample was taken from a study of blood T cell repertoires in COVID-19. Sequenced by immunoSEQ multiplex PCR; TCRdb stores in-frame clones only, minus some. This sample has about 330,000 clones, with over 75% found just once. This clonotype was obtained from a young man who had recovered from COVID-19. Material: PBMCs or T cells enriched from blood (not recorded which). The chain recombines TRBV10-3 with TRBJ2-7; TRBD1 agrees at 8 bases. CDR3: CAISDRGLDEQYF. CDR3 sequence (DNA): TGTGCCATCAGTGACAGGGGGCTCGACGAGCAGTACTTC.